The T cell receptor beta chain described here comes from a study of T-cell memory formation after mild COVID-19. Study-level information: The study found TCR clusters largely donor specific.

Germline V gene data show CDR1 as SGHRS and CDR2 as YFSETQ. This CDR3 has 15 amino acids. The V gene lost 3 bases and the J gene lost 1 base, with 11 bases spanning the gap. Barcoded TCR alpha and TCR beta cDNA libraries with UMIs came from 5'RACE using constant-segment primers. In TCRdb, the 5' RACE reads were re-called with MiXCR into one record per CDR3 protein. The table shows about 210,000 distinct CDR3 sequences, with around 25% occurring only once. In the case of this clonotype: Antigen unknown.

Whole-study results and caveats: Pre-infection memory contained some responding clones, which suggested that cross-reactive memory had joined.

The receptor was isolated from an adult woman who had mild COVID-19 (a few samples of this study predate the infection). Cell type and time point are not known. The J gene is TRBJ1-3, the V gene TRBV5-1; D perhaps matches TRBD1 (5 bases). The sequencing sample was made of PBMCs or a T cell subset sorted from them (not recorded which). CDR3 sequence reads: CASSSHPGSGNTIYF. The DNA of the CDR3 is TGCGCCAGCAGCTCACACCCAGGGTCTGGAAACACCATATATTTT.